Presented here are 16 T cell receptor beta chains from one specimen sequenced in a study of control samples from healthy donors and cancer patients. Sequenced by immunoSEQ multiplex PCR; TCRdb stores in-frame clones only, minus some. This table holds 150,000 to 200,000 clones, around 90% found once. Sequencing was carried out using blood. The receptors stem from a woman under 40 in good health.

J is TRBJ1-5 and V is TRBV27; no clear D gene. The CDR3 length is 14 residues. V gave up 5 bases and J gave up 3 bases, with 11 bases separating them. Germline V gene sequence: CDR1 MNHEY, CDR2 SMNVEV (reference sequence). In nucleotides, the CDR3 is TGTGCCAGCAGTCCAAGACGGGACAATCAGCCCCAGCATTTT. Its protein is CASSPRRDNQPQHF.

J is TRBJ1-5 and V is TRBV2; unclear D gene. V lost 10 bases and J 2 bases, leaving 15 bases between the germline ends. The CDR3 contains 14 residues. Germline V gives CDR1 SNHLY, CDR2 FYNNEI. CDR3 nucleotides: TGTGCCATCGAGGTCCTCGGGGGCAATCAGCCCCAGCATTTT. It yields the protein CAIEVLGGNQPQHF.

V is TRBV28 and J is TRBJ2-6; D unclear. The germline V gene has CDR1 MDHEN and CDR2 SYDVKM. V was shortened by 5 bases and J by 4 bases, with 9 bases between the two germline ends. The length of the CDR3 is 14 residues. The CDR3 spells CASSAPSGANVLTF. Written as DNA, the CDR3 is TGTGCCAGCAGTGCCCCGAGCGGGGCCAACGTCCTGACTTTC.

This sequence joins TRBV5-6 and TRBJ1-2, with 9 bases aligning to TRBD1. Germline CDR1 is SGHDT and CDR2 is YYEEEE. This CDR3 has 14 amino acids. The V gene end was trimmed by 6 bases and the J gene end by 2 bases; junction bases not matched to a gene: 5. This CDR3 is CASNRGTGNYGYTF. CDR3 nucleotide sequence: TGTGCCAGCAACCGGGGGACAGGGAACTATGGCTACACCTTC.

Comment on this clone: Because the CDR3 is missing its conserved closing phenylalanine or tryptophan, this is likely a read error. As DNA, the CDR3 is TGTGCCAGCAGCCCGGATCATCGGGCCAGCTATGGCTACACCCTC. Translated: CASSPDHRASYGYTL. This chain joins TRBV7-9 and TRBJ1-2; no clear D. The V end was cut by 5 bases, the J end by 4 bases, with 17 bases between. The CDR3 totals 15 residues. Germline V gene lookup returns CDR1 SEHNR and CDR2 FQNEAQ (reference sequence).

This clone was counted a few times. J is TRBJ1-5 and V is TRBV6-6, with 10 bases lining up with TRBD1. The CDR3 runs 16 residues. Germline CDR1 MNHNY, CDR2 SVGAGI (reference sequence). After removal of 5 bases from V and 7 bases from J, the junction contained 11 bases not matched to a gene. CDR3 sequence: CASSADSRDRGQPQHF. DNA of the CDR3: TGTGCCAGCAGTGCGGACTCCCGGGACAGGGGACAGCCCCAGCATTTT.

This clone was seen once. The V gene is TRBV6-5, the J gene TRBJ1-1; TRBD1 might be the D (6 bases). Trimming took off 3 bases at V and 5 bases at J, with 10 bases between the two ends. This CDR3 contains 13 residues. The germline V gene encodes CDR1 MNHEY and CDR2 SVGAGI. The CDR3 loop is CASSYQGNTEAFF. The DNA of the CDR3 is TGTGCCAGCAGTTATCAGGGGAATACTGAAGCTTTCTTT.

This clone was recorded once. The chain employs TRBV4-2 and TRBJ1-5, with D maybe TRBD1 (5 bases). In germline, CDR1 is LGHNA, CDR2 YNFKEQ. Deletions cut 3 bases from V and 8 bases from J, with 17 bases between. The CDR3 sequence is 15 residues long. The CDR3, as DNA: TGTGCCAGCAGCCAGTTAGGAGGGGCATCGGAGCCCCAGCATTTT. As protein: CASSQLGGASEPQHF.

This clone has more than one count but fewer than ten. The chain uses TRBV5-1 and TRBJ2-5; 15 bases match TRBD2. V gave up 4 bases and J gave up 1 base; unmatched junction bases: 5. This CDR3 has 17 amino acids. The germline gives CDR1 SGHRS, CDR2 YFSETQ. The CDR3 here is CASSPGGLAGGQETQYF. The CDR3 nucleotides are TGCGCCAGCAGCCCAGGGGGACTAGCGGGAGGCCAAGAGACCCAGTACTTC.

The genes are TRBV29-1 and TRBJ2-1; 10 positions agree with TRBD2. This CDR3 comprises 14 residues. From germline, CDR1 is SQVTM and CDR2 ANQGSEA. Trimming took 6 bases from V and 9 from J; bases not matched to a gene: 11. The CDR3 reads CSVAPSGRGGEQFF. In nucleotides, the CDR3 is TGCAGCGTCGCCCCTAGCGGGAGAGGCGGTGAGCAGTTCTTC.

The chain is built from TRBV5-1 and TRBJ1-2, with D hard to call. The CDR3 contains 15 residues. CDR1 and CDR2 (germline): SGHRS, YFSETQ. V gave up 0 bases and J gave up 0 bases, with 9 bases separating them. CDR3 DNA: TGCGCCAGCAGCTTGGGCCAGACCTCTAACTATGGCTACACCTTC. This translates into CASSLGQTSNYGYTF.

V usage is TRBV7-2 and J usage is TRBJ1-5, with TRBD1 identical over 8 bases. The germline V gene has CDR1 SGHTA and CDR2 FQGNSA. Trimming took 1 base from V and 0 from J; bases not matched to a gene: 8. The CDR3 contains 18 residues. The CDR3 sequence is CASSLVTGGWDSNQPQHF. CDR3 nucleotide sequence: TGTGCCAGCAGCTTAGTTACAGGGGGTTGGGATAGCAATCAGCCCCAGCATTTT.

V gene TRBV28 combines with J gene TRBJ2-2, with D unclear. CDR3 length equals 13 residues. From germline, CDR1 is MDHEN and CDR2 SYDVKM. The V and J ends lost 5 bases and 9 bases respectively, with 13 bases between them. Written as DNA, the CDR3 is TGTGCCAGCAGTAACCCCATCGCCAGGGAGCTGTTTTTT. Protein sequence: CASSNPIARELFF.

The chain joins TRBV6-6 to TRBJ2-2, with D uncertain. Between the trimmed V and J ends, which lost 5 bases and 7 bases, there was a span of 5 bases. Germline CDR1 reads MNHNY; CDR2 reads SVGAGI (reference sequence). The CDR3 is 11 residues long. The CDR3 region is CASSEYGELFF. The CDR3 nucleotides read TGTGCCAGCAGTGAGTACGGGGAGCTGTTTTTT.

As for this clone: The same CDR3 arises from other DNA sequences in this sample as well. The chain has TRBV7-9 and TRBJ1-2, with D possibly TRBD1 on 5 matching bases. The V gene lost 3 bases and the J gene lost 4 bases, with 6 bases spanning the gap. Germline assignment: CDR1 SEHNR and CDR2 FQNEAQ (reference sequence). This CDR3 is built from 12 residues. The CDR3 DNA follows: TGTGCCAGCAGCTTTGGGGGCTATGGCTACACCTTC. It translates to CASSFGGYGYTF.

This chain uses TRBV6-6 with TRBJ1-1; D gene ambiguous. This CDR3 is 14 amino acids long. V lost 8 bases and J 1 base, leaving 14 bases between the germline ends. Germline lookup yields CDR1 MNHNY and CDR2 SVGAGI (reference sequence). The chain's CDR3 is CASVPWVGNTEAFF. The CDR3 nucleotides are TGTGCCAGCGTGCCCTGGGTGGGGAACACTGAAGCTTTCTTT.